This TCR beta chain comes out of a study of cytomegalovirus exposure and HLA in healthy donors. Method: immunoSEQ multiplex PCR; TCRdb's copy keeps in-frame clones and lacks some. The profile shows a few hundred thousand clones, just over 90% of them singletons. This clonotype was obtained from a woman younger than 30 in good health and CMV-seronegative. The specimen sequenced was PBMCs.

The CDR3 nucleotides are TGTGCCAGCATTGCGGAGGCTAGCCTCACCTACGAGCAGTACTTC. It is translated as CASIAEASLTYEQYF. The chain uses TRBV6-5 and TRBJ2-7; maybe TRBD2 (5 bases). The CDR3 sequence is 15 residues long. Trimming removed 7 bases at V and 2 bases at J, with 18 bases between. The germline V gene has CDR1 MNHEY and CDR2 SVGAGI.